This record concerns one T cell receptor (beta chain) sequence. The antigen remains unidentified. The sample comes from a study of regulatory T cells in long-lasting Graves disease. The CDR3 runs to 13 residues. J was trimmed by 3 bases and V by 7 bases; bases with no gene match: 8. Germline values: CDR1 DFQATT, CDR2 SNEGSKA (reference sequence). TCR beta libraries were built with iRepertoire HTBI primers and Arm-PCR of CDR3 regions. TCRdb re-called the multiplex PCR reads through MiXCR, storing one row per CDR3 protein. Of fewer than 450,000 distinct CDR3 sequences listed, 23% are singletons. Time point indicated: persistent/refractory GD, antithyroid drugs over 5 years with positive TRAb. PBMC RNA served as the TCR library source. Approximately 9-milliliter peripheral blood samples went into EDTA tubes. Study conclusions and caveats: Study of thyroid tissue was not done, with only peripheral blood studied. Persistent cases favored TRBV28, TRBJ1-2 and TRBJ2-5.

The sequence was obtained from a female donor with Graves disease. This chain uses TRBV20-1 with TRBJ2-7; the match to TRBD2 covers 8 bases. Sequencing was performed on peripheral blood mononuclear cells (PBMCs), taken when the disease was refractory, from a patient treated with antithyroid drugs. This chain's CDR3 is CSVQAGESYEQYF. In DNA, the CDR3 is TGCAGTGTCCAAGCGGGAGAAAGCTACGAGCAGTACTTC.